The entry that follows covers one T cell receptor (beta chain) sequence. Its antigen is currently not known. No clone much larger than this one lies a single base away; base qualities are absent. This entry belongs to a study of T cell repertoires in MIS-A myocarditis (dated by TCRdb to 2022 to 2024). The QIAamp DNA FFPE kit was used to extract genomic DNA from formalin-fixed paraffin-embedded autopsy tissue. The CDR3 contains 15 residues, cysteine and phenylalanine counted. Just CDR3 DNA is preserved here, 45 bases in frame from base 1. Germline trimming: 2 bases from V, 10 bases from J; junction bases outside gene matches: 9. CDR1 SGHNT and CDR2 YENEEA are derived from the germline V gene. TCRbeta CDR3 regions were amplified by the immunoSEQ bias-controlled multiplex PCR and were subjected to high-throughput sequencing. Per the authors' processing: The immunoSEQ vendor pipeline collapsed and filtered the CDR3 sequences so that the abundance and frequency of each unique TCRbeta CDR3 could be quantified. CD-HIT clustered dominant CDR3 amino acid sequences with SARS-CoV-2-specific ImmuneCODE TCRbeta sequences at a 90% global sequence identity threshold. Clones at frequencies from 0.1 to 1 were categorized as hyperexpanded, and clones at frequencies from 0.01 to 0.1 were categorized as large. For the dominant clones, CDR3 amino acid sequences and V and J gene assignments were confirmed with MiXCR. The R stringdist package was used to calculate Levenshtein distances between the patient clonotypes and the ImmuneCODE hits. The table comes from immuneACCESS by way of TCRdb, which keeps in-frame sequences with V and J called. Part of the clones is missing from these tables; in studies checked, under half for an unresolved V gene and the rest for unknown reasons. V and J calls and clone size are copied from that table; D and trimming were computed from the DNA. This sample comprises around 10,000 clones, about 89% of them detected only once. The leading ten clones occupy 2% to 2.5% of the sample.

Sequencing was performed on thoracic lymph node tissue obtained at autopsy. The TCR sequence derives from a man between 18 and 35 years old with fulminant myocarditis from multisystem inflammatory syndrome in adults (MIS-A) after COVID-19. The chain links TRBV11-3 with TRBJ2-1; 9 junctional bases match TRBD2. The DNA sequence reads TGTGCCAGCAGCTTATCAGCGGGGGCGGGAGGGGAGCAGTTCTTC. Translated, it gives CASSLSAGAGGEQFF.